Sequencing of this TCR beta chain was carried out in a study of beta chain features in type 1 diabetes. Study-level findings and limits: Type 1 diabetes patients had TCRB CDR3s that were shorter (moderately but significantly so) in all four CD4+ subsets.

All of the isolated RNA was reverse transcribed, so expressed TCRB transcripts were sequenced. The data were produced by immunoSEQ multiplex PCR, yet TCRdb's version contains in-frame clones alone and is incomplete. The table lists some 660,000 clones, 11% to 15% of them singletons, with just under 0.04% in the top ten. Germline V gives CDR1 SGHAT, CDR2 FQNNGV. This CDR3 comprises 15 residues. Trimming pared 5 bases from V and 2 bases from J, leaving 16 bases between. This clone was found a few times. Its antigen is unknown. This sequence originates from a man between 18 and 35 years old with type 1 diabetes. The chain links TRBV11-2 to TRBJ2-7; D perhaps matches TRBD1 (6 bases). Sequencing was done on a sample of naive CD4+ T cells from blood. CDR3 protein: CASSTLTGDAYEQYF. The DNA of the CDR3 is TGTGCCAGCAGCACACTGACAGGTGACGCCTACGAGCAGTACTTC.